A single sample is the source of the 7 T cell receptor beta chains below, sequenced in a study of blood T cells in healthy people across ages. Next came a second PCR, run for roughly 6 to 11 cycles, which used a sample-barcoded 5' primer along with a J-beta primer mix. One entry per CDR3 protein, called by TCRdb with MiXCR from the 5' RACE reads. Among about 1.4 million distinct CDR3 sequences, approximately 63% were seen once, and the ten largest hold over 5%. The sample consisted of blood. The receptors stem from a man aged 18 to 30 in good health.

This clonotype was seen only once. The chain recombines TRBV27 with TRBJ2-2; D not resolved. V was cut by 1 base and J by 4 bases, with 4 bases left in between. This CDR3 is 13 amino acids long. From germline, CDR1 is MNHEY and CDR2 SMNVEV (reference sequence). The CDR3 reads CASSLLPTGELFF. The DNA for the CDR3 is TGTGCCAGCAGTTTATTACCCACCGGGGAGCTGTTTTTT.

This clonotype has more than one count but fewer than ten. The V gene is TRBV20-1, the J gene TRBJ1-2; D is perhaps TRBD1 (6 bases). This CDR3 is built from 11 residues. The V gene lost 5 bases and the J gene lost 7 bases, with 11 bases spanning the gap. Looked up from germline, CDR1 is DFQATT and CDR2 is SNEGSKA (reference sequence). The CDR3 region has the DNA TGCAGTGCTTACAGGGTTCGTGGCTACACCTTC. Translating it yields CSAYRVRGYTF.

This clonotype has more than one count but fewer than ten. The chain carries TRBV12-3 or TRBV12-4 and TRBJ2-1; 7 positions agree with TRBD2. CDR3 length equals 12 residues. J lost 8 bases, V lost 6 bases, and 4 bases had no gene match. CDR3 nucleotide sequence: TGTGCCAGCAGCCCAACTAGCGATGAGCAGTTCTTC. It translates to CASSPTSDEQFF.

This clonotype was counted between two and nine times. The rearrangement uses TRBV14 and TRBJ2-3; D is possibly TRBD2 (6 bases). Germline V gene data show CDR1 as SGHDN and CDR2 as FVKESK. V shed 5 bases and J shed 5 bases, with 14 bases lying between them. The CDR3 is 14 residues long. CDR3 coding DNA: TGTGCCAGCAGCTTTAGCGGCCGGGTAGATACGCAGTATTTT. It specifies CASSFSGRVDTQYF.

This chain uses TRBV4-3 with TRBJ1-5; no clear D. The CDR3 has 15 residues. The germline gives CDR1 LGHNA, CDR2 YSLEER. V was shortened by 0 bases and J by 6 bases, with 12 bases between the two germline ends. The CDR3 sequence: CASSQEGAAGQPQHF. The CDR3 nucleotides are TGCGCCAGCAGCCAAGAAGGTGCCGCTGGTCAGCCCCAGCATTTT.

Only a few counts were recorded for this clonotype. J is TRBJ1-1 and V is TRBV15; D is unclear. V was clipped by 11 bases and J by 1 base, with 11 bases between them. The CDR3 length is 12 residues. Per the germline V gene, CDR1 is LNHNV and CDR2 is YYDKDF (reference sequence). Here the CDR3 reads CAAARPNTEAFF. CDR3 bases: TGTGCCGCTGCAAGGCCGAACACTGAAGCTTTCTTT.

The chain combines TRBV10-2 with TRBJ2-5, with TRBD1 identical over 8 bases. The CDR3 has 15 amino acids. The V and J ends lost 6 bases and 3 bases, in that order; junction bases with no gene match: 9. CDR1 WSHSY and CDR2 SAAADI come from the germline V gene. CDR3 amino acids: CASREPGQAKETQYF. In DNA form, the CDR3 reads TGCGCCAGCAGAGAACCGGGACAGGCTAAAGAGACCCAGTACTTC.